This entry lists 12 T cell receptor beta chains sequenced from one sample in a study of regulatory T cells in long-lasting Graves disease. The time point is: persistent/refractory GD, antithyroid drugs over 5 years with positive TRAb. The TCR library was made from RNA extracted from PBMCs. Arm-PCR with iRepertoire HTBI primers amplified the CDR3 regions for these TCR beta libraries. TCRdb itself ran the multiplex PCR reads through MiXCR, one entry per CDR3 protein. The sample shows fewer than 400,000 distinct CDR3 sequences, less than 25% of them seen only once. The source material was peripheral blood mononuclear cells (PBMCs), sampled when the disease was refractory, from a patient treated with antithyroid drugs. The receptor source for this set is a female donor with Graves disease.

This clonotype was found many times. The CDR3 nucleotides are TGTGCCAGCCAAGCTAGGGGGGTCTCCTACGAGCAGTACTTC. Residues: CASQARGVSYEQYF. This chain links TRBV13 with TRBJ2-7; perhaps D is TRBD1 or TRBD2 (6 bases each). V gave up 8 bases and J gave up 0 bases, with 14 bases separating them. Germline CDR1 PRHDT, CDR2 FYEKMQ (reference sequence). This CDR3 has 14 residues.

This clonotype has more than one count but fewer than ten. The chain is built from TRBV20-1 and TRBJ2-2; TRBD2 matches at 8 bases. Germline CDR1 is DFQATT and CDR2 is SNEGSKA (reference sequence). The CDR3 is 16 residues long. V lost 5 bases to trimming and J lost 0 bases; unmatched junction nucleotides: 8. The CDR3 sequence is CSAPRPGLANTGELFF. DNA of the CDR3: TGCAGTGCTCCTCGTCCGGGACTAGCGAACACCGGGGAGCTGTTTTTT.

The V and J genes are TRBV6-2 or TRBV6-3 and TRBJ2-7; tentative D call: TRBD2 (6 bases). V lost 7 bases to trimming and J lost 0 bases, with 19 bases between them. This CDR3 is 16 amino acids long. CDR1 is MNHEY, CDR2 SVGEGT, per germline. CDR3 sequence: CASKKTRDFLSYEQYF. DNA for the CDR3: TGTGCCAGCAAAAAGACCAGGGACTTCCTCTCCTACGAGCAGTACTTC.

This clonotype turned up a few times. V and J are TRBV7-9 and TRBJ1-1; TRBD1 matches at 10 bases. Germline V gene lookup returns CDR1 SEHNR and CDR2 FQNEAQ (reference sequence). The CDR3 consists of 16 residues. V was clipped by 5 bases and J by 2 bases; unmatched bases: 8. For the CDR3, the DNA is TGTGCCAGCAGCACACAGACAGGGGGCTCAAACACTGAAGCTTTCTTT. Amino acid sequence: CASSTQTGGSNTEAFF.

The chain couples TRBV7-2 to TRBJ2-2, with 8 bases aligning to TRBD2. This CDR3 has 16 amino acids. V trimming: 5 bases; J trimming: 3 bases; junction bases outside the gene matches: 8. Germline CDR1 reads SGHTA; CDR2 reads FQGNSA. CDR3 sequence: CASSPRGGTYTGELFF. In nucleotides, the CDR3 is TGTGCCAGCAGCCCCCGGGGGGGCACCTACACCGGGGAGCTGTTTTTT.

This clonotype was observed many times. The chain combines TRBV27 with TRBJ1-2; no clear D. From germline, CDR1 is MNHEY and CDR2 SMNVEV (reference sequence). The CDR3 has 14 amino acids. The V and J ends lost 6 bases and 4 bases respectively, with 15 bases between them. DNA of the CDR3: TGTGCCAGCAGGCCAAACCCTGCGAGCTATGGCTACACCTTC. As protein: CASRPNPASYGYTF.

This clonotype came up many times. J is TRBJ2-5 and V is TRBV6-1; D might be TRBD1 (6 bases). This CDR3 contains 13 residues. V gave up 5 bases and J gave up 2 bases, with 9 bases separating them. The germline gives CDR1 MNHNS, CDR2 SASEGT. The CDR3 loop is CASSRTEQETQYF. Written as DNA, the CDR3 is TGTGCCAGCAGTCGGACAGAGCAAGAGACCCAGTACTTC.

The rearrangement links TRBV20-1 to TRBJ1-6; possibly TRBD1 for D (5 bases). The CDR3 consists of 17 residues. V shed 1 base and J shed 7 bases, with 20 bases lying between them. Looked up from germline, CDR1 is DFQATT and CDR2 is SNEGSKA (reference sequence). This CDR3 is CSARGAAGNPLNSPLHF. DNA for the CDR3: TGCAGTGCTAGAGGTGCTGCAGGGAACCCTCTAAATTCACCCCTCCACTTT.

The V gene is TRBV10-3, the J gene TRBJ1-1; D not certain. The CDR3 covers 14 residues. Germline CDR1 ENHRY, CDR2 SYGVKD. V lost 9 bases to trimming and J lost 1 base, with 15 bases between them. CDR3 sequence (DNA): TGTGCCATTTCGCCCGGGGAGAAGAACACTGAAGCTTTCTTT. This gives the protein CAISPGEKNTEAFF.

This clonotype was observed a handful of times. The chain recombines TRBV6-1 with TRBJ1-5, with D possibly TRBD1 on 6 matching bases. CDR3 length: 14 amino acids. The germline V and J ends were trimmed by 6 bases and 6 bases, with 15 bases remaining between them. Germline V lookup: CDR1 MNHNS, CDR2 SASEGT. CDR3 coding DNA: TGTGCCAGCAGGACAGGCCGCTCAGGTCAGCCCCAGCATTTT. Its protein product is CASRTGRSGQPQHF.

This clonotype was seen only a few times. The chain combines TRBV5-1 with TRBJ1-1; no clear D gene. The germline CDR1 and CDR2 sequences are SGHRS and YFSETQ. V was pared by 4 bases and J by 1 base, with 14 bases between. The CDR3 totals 15 residues. The CDR3 DNA follows: TGCGCCAGCAGCAGCAACGGAATTAGGAACACTGAAGCTTTCTTT. Translation gives CASSSNGIRNTEAFF.

This clonotype was detected a few times. This chain connects TRBV6-2 or TRBV6-3 to TRBJ2-2, with D tentatively TRBD1 (6 bases). This CDR3 has 20 residues. Trimming took off 4 bases at V and 5 bases at J, with 29 bases between the two ends. Germline CDR1 and CDR2: MNHEY and SVGEGT. The CDR3 bases are TGTGCCAGCAGTTTCGACGGGGACAATTTGGATAGTCTGGGAACCGGGGAGCTGTTTTTT. Protein sequence: CASSFDGDNLDSLGTGELFF.